The rows below give T cell receptor beta chains drawn from one sample of a study of radiotherapy plus CTLA-4 blockade in lung cancer. Data came from immunoSEQ multiplex PCR; TCRdb stores just in-frame clones and leaves some out. The data hold tens of thousands of clones, with roughly 85% observed a single time. The specimen comprised peripheral blood, sampled from a patient treated with radiotherapy plus ipilimumab. The receptor set was obtained from a human donor with non-small cell lung cancer that progressed on radiotherapy plus ipilimumab. CDR3s include the opening cysteine and the closing phenylalanine or tryptophan. The D gene is left open where the match is weak. A clone size is listed for some rows: how often the clone was seen (once, few, many), or a class if it is expanded.

size	V	D	J	DNA	CDR3
NA	TRBV4-1	NA	TRBJ2-1	TGCGCCAGCAGCCGAGGCGGGCAGAACTTGGGTGAGCAGTTCTTC	CASSRGGQNLGEQFF
NA	TRBV27	NA	TRBJ1-1	TGTGCCAGCAGCTGGGGAGGGGGGTTAGCTGAAGCTTTCTTT	CASSWGGGLAEAFF
few	TRBV20-1	NA	TRBJ2-3	TGCAGTGCTTATTTCCCAAATACGCAGTATTTT	CSAYFPNTQYF
NA	TRBV11-1	NA	TRBJ1-3	TGTGCCAGCAGCTTACAAAGGAAGGACACCATATATTTT	CASSLQRKDTIYF
NA	TRBV2	TRBD2	TRBJ2-1	TGTGCCAGCACCCCTCTAGCGGCCTCCTACAATGAGCAGTTCTTC	CASTPLAASYNEQFF
NA	TRBV15	NA	TRBJ2-2	TGTGCCACCAGCACGGGGGCGAACACCGGGGAGCTGTTTTTT	CATSTGANTGELFF
once	TRBV5-6	NA	TRBJ1-2	TGTGCCAGCAGCTTGGTAGGTCAGGGCGGCTACACCTTC	CASSLVGQGGYTF
NA	TRBV2	TRBD1	TRBJ1-1	TGTGCCAACACGCAGGGGGAGGGCACTGAAGCTTTCTTT	CANTQGEGTEAFF
NA	TRBV11-2	NA	TRBJ1-2	TGTGCCAGCAGCACTCTTAGGCGAGGGGTCGGCGGCTACACCTTC	CASSTLRRGVGGYTF
NA	TRBV6-1	NA	TRBJ2-2	TGTGCCAGCAGTCGTGCGGGCGCAAAGGCCGGGGAGCTGTTTTTT	CASSRAGAKAGELFF
NA	TRBV5-4	NA	TRBJ2-5	TGTGCCAGCAGCTTGGATTCCGGAGGGCGCGAGACCCAGTACTTC	CASSLDSGGRETQYF
NA	TRBV5-4	TRBD2	TRBJ2-2	TGTGCCAGCAGCGGAGGACTAGCGGGAGAGATTGGGGAGCTGTTTTTT	CASSGGLAGEIGELFF
NA	TRBV28	NA	TRBJ2-5	TGTGCCAGCAGCACCCCCGGGAGAGGAGAGACCCAGTACTTC	CASSTPGRGETQYF
NA	TRBV19	NA	TRBJ1-5	TGTGCCAGTAGTACAGTACTTCAAGGGAATCAGCCCCAGCATTTT	CASSTVLQGNQPQHF
NA	TRBV2	TRBD1	TRBJ2-2	TGTGCCAGCAAGCACTCCGGGACAGGGCCCGGGGAGCTGTTTTTT	CASKHSGTGPGELFF
NA	TRBV7-8	TRBD1	TRBJ1-2	TGTGCCAGCAAACAGGGGCCAGCTAACTATGGCTACACCTTC	CASKQGPANYGYTF
few	TRBV7-8	NA	TRBJ1-4	TGTGCCAGCAGCTTAGTAGGGGGGCGCGGAACTAATGAAAAACTGTTTTTT	CASSLVGGRGTNEKLFF
NA	TRBV9	TRBD2	TRBJ2-1	TGTGCCAGCAGCGTAGACCCAGCGGGAGGCGGGAAGTTCTTC	CASSVDPAGGGKFF
NA	TRBV19	TRBD1	TRBJ1-3	TGTGCCAGTAGTATTACAGGGGCTGGAAACACCATATATTTT	CASSITGAGNTIYF
NA	TRBV10-3	TRBD2	TRBJ2-2	TGTGCCACTAGACCGGGACTAGCGGCTACCGGGGAGCTGTTTTTT	CATRPGLAATGELFF
few	TRBV6-5	NA	TRBJ2-7	TGTGCCAGCAGGGAGGACTGGGTCGAGCAGTACTTC	CASREDWVEQYF
many	TRBV19	NA	TRBJ1-4	TGTGCCAGTAGTATTATGAAGCAGGAAAAACTGTTTTTT	CASSIMKQEKLFF
NA	TRBV13	NA	TRBJ1-1	TGTGCCAGCAGCTTAGGACCGAGGAACACTGAAGCTTTCTTT	CASSLGPRNTEAFF
NA	TRBV18	NA	TRBJ2-1	TGTGCCAGCTCACCACCAGGCTACAATGAGCAGTTCTTC	CASSPPGYNEQFF
NA	TRBV4-1	TRBD2	TRBJ2-7	TGCGCCAGCAGCCAATCGGCGGGAGGACTACTCTACGAGCAGTACTTC	CASSQSAGGLLYEQYF